This entry lists 25 T cell receptor beta chains sequenced from one sample in a study of cytomegalovirus exposure and HLA in healthy donors. PCR primers comprised 60 Vbeta and 13 Jbeta primers. Assay: immunoSEQ multiplex PCR; the TCRdb copy retains only in-frame clones and omits some. The sample includes 150,000 to 180,000 clones, 74% of them seen just once. The sample comprised PBMCs. These receptors all stem from a man aged 25-40 years in good health and CMV-seronegative.

This clone was detected only once. This rearrangement joins TRBV6-1 to TRBJ1-5; D might be TRBD1 (5 bases). Germline assignment: CDR1 MNHNS and CDR2 SASEGT. There are 13 residues in the CDR3. The V gene lost 8 bases and the J gene lost 1 base, with 9 bases spanning the gap. CDR3 in amino acids: CASGKGSNQPQHF. The CDR3 coding sequence is TGTGCCAGCGGGAAGGGGAGCAATCAGCCCCAGCATTTT.

This chain links TRBV19 with TRBJ2-7, with D perhaps TRBD1 (5 bases). V was shortened by 5 bases and J by 1 base, with 12 bases between the two germline ends. There are 14 residues in the CDR3. Germline V CDR1 and CDR2: LNHDA, SQIVND (reference sequence). The CDR3 coding sequence is TGTGCCAGTAGTGTCGGACACCCGTCCTACGAGCAGTACTTC. As protein: CASSVGHPSYEQYF.

The chain combines TRBV25-1 with TRBJ2-5; the D gene is possibly TRBD1 (5 bases). The CDR3 spans 13 residues. V was trimmed by 1 base and J by 3 bases, leaving 6 bases between them. Germline V gives CDR1 MGHDK, CDR2 SYGVNS. CDR3 nucleotide sequence: TGTGCCAGCAGTGAATGGGGCGAAGAGACCCAGTACTTC. Its translation: CASSEWGEETQYF.

The chain combines TRBV7-8 with TRBJ1-4, with TRBD1 identical over 8 bases. J gave up 8 bases and V 4 bases, and 6 bases lay outside the gene matches. Germline values: CDR1 SGHVS, CDR2 FQNEAQ. The CDR3 extends over 14 amino acids. The CDR3 loop is CASSSTGETEKLFF. CDR3 nucleotide sequence: TGTGCCAGCAGCTCGACAGGGGAGACGGAAAAACTGTTTTTT.

In its sample, this clone was seen once. The chain carries TRBV28 and TRBJ2-1, with 9 bases matching TRBD1. The V gene's germline CDR1 is MDHEN and CDR2 SYDVKM. V shed 6 bases, J shed 8 bases, and the junction held 14 bases outside the gene matches. This CDR3 is built from 16 residues. CDR3 bases: TGTGCCAGCAGAATTACGGGACAGGGTATTGTCGATGAGCAGTTCTTC. This sequence encodes CASRITGQGIVDEQFF.

The rearrangement links TRBV14 to TRBJ2-7, with 11 nucleotides matching TRBD2. Unmatched junction bases numbered 4, after V lost 1 base and J lost 2 bases. Per the germline V gene, CDR1 is SGHDN and CDR2 is FVKESK. The CDR3 loop spans 16 amino acids. The CDR3 DNA follows: TGTGCCAGCAGCCAAGTTTCTAGCGGGGGGACCTACGAGCAGTACTTC. This encodes CASSQVSSGGTYEQYF.

This sequence joins TRBV29-1 and TRBJ2-7; 7 bases align to TRBD1. CDR1 is SQVTM, CDR2 ANQGSEA, per germline. Trimming at V came to 0 bases and at J to 5 bases, leaving 10 bases not matched to a gene. CDR3 length: 15 residues. CDR3 residues: CSVEEAETGIHEQYF. In DNA form, the CDR3 reads TGCAGCGTTGAAGAGGCCGAGACAGGGATTCACGAGCAGTACTTC.

The CDR3 nucleotides are TGTGCCAGCAGCTTCTCTTTAGACATGGAAAAAGTGTCTGGGGCCAACGTCCTGACTTTC. The encoded protein is CASSFSLDMEKVSGANVLTF. V gene TRBV13 combines with J gene TRBJ2-6, with D unclear. Between the trimmed V and J ends, which lost 3 bases and 1 base, there was a span of 22 bases. Germline loops: CDR1 PRHDT, CDR2 FYEKMQ (reference sequence). This CDR3 region has 20 residues. The full variable domain, completed using reference TRBV13 and TRBJ2-6, is AAGVIQSPRHLIKEKRETATLKCYPIPRHDTVYWYQQGPGQDPQFLISFYEKMQSDKGSIPDRFSAQQFSDYHSELNMSSLELGDSALYFCASSFSLDMEKVSGANVLTFGAGSRLTVL.

The genes are TRBV23-1 and TRBJ1-5, with 7 bases fitting TRBD1. TRBV23-1 is designated an ORF whose function remains uncertain. The CDR3 spans 20 residues. The junction had 21 bases not matched to a gene; V was cut back by 6 bases and J by 1 base. CDR3 bases: TGCGCCAGCAGCCCTCCACCGCCGACAGGGCCCCATTCGAGCAATCAGCCCCAGCATTTT. As protein: CASSPPPPTGPHSSNQPQHF.

There are a few counts of this clone. J is TRBJ1-1 and V is TRBV4-3; D ambiguous. The germline V gene encodes CDR1 LGHNA and CDR2 YSLEER. V lost 0 bases and J 1 base, leaving 6 bases between the germline ends. This CDR3 comprises 14 residues. The CDR3 DNA sequence: TGCGCCAGCAGCCAAGAGGGCCGGAACACTGAAGCTTTCTTT. Translated: CASSQEGRNTEAFF.

This clone was recorded a few times. CDR3 sequence (DNA): TGCGCCAGCAGCTTGGACGACAGCCGCCAATCACCCCTCCACTTT. It yields the protein CASSLDDSRQSPLHF. This chain connects TRBV5-1 to TRBJ1-6, with D perhaps TRBD1 (5 bases). The CDR3 loop spans 15 amino acids. Trimming pared 0 bases from V and 10 bases from J, leaving 14 bases between. CDR1 and CDR2 (germline): SGHRS, YFSETQ.

This chain joins TRBV29-1 and TRBJ2-7; 9 positions agree with TRBD2. Germline V gives CDR1 SQVTM, CDR2 ANQGSEA. The V and J ends lost 1 base and 12 bases, in that order; junction bases with no gene match: 10. The length of the CDR3 is 13 residues. CDR3 DNA: TGCAGCGTTGAAGTGGAAGGACTAGCGTACCGGTACTTC. Protein product: CSVEVEGLAYRYF.

The chain uses TRBV10-3 and TRBJ2-1; D might be TRBD1 (6 bases). Trimming took 2 bases from V and 3 from J, leaving 8 bases between them. The CDR3 spans 14 residues. Germline V gene data show CDR1 as ENHRY and CDR2 as SYGVKD. CDR3 DNA sequence: TGTGCCATCAGTGAGGACAGGAGCTACAATGAGCAGTTCTTC. Translating gives CAISEDRSYNEQFF.

The CDR3 sequence: CASSSGLDVDTQYF. The CDR3 DNA sequence: TGTGCCAGCAGTTCTGGACTAGATGTAGATACGCAGTATTTT. This rearrangement joins TRBV6-6 to TRBJ2-3, with 7 bases fitting TRBD2. V lost 4 bases, J lost 5 bases, and 6 bases stayed unmatched. From germline, CDR1 is MNHNY and CDR2 SVGAGI (reference sequence). This CDR3 is 14 amino acids long.

This chain joins TRBV13 and TRBJ2-1; TRBD1 matches 11 bases. The CDR3 contains 14 residues. Trimming removed 5 bases from V and 9 bases from J; junction bases left unmatched: 6. Germline V gene lookup returns CDR1 PRHDT and CDR2 FYEKMQ (reference sequence). The CDR3 is CASSAGQGAFEQFF. CDR3 in DNA: TGTGCCAGCAGCGCAGGACAGGGGGCATTTGAGCAGTTCTTC.

This clone was observed a handful of times. The chain has TRBV15 and TRBJ2-3; the match to TRBD2 covers 14 bases. This CDR3 has 18 amino acids. Germline V gives CDR1 LNHNV, CDR2 YYDKDF (reference sequence). Trimming at V came to 8 bases and at J to 6 bases, leaving 16 bases not matched to a gene. Here the CDR3 DNA reads TGTGCCACCCGTGGACTAGCGGGGGGAGACCCCCTTAGGGATACGCAGTATTTT. Its translation is CATRGLAGGDPLRDTQYF.

This chain joins TRBV6-4 and TRBJ2-3; 9 bases are a match to TRBD1. Germline assignment: CDR1 MRHNA and CDR2 SNTAGT. The V gene end was trimmed by 6 bases and the J gene end by 3 bases; junction bases not matched to a gene: 7. The CDR3 consists of 15 residues. CDR3 residues: CASSTKTGGTDTQYF. CDR3 in DNA: TGTGCCAGCAGCACTAAGACAGGGGGTACAGATACGCAGTATTTT.

The CDR3 sequence is CASSYDWGGSYNEQFF. CDR3 DNA: TGTGCCAGCAGTTACGACTGGGGGGGCTCCTACAATGAGCAGTTCTTC. The chain recombines TRBV6-5 with TRBJ2-1; 7 nucleotides match TRBD2. The CDR3 sequence is 16 residues long. Germline CDR1 and CDR2: MNHEY and SVGAGI. V dropped 2 bases and J dropped 0; count of bases not matched to a gene: 4.

The chain joins TRBV30 to TRBJ1-1; TRBD1 aligns across 10 bases. The CDR3 spans 15 residues. The V segment lost 5 bases and the J segment 1 base; nucleotides outside the gene matches: 7. Germline V gives CDR1 GTSNPN, CDR2 SVGIG (reference sequence). The CDR3 DNA sequence: TGTGCCTGGTGCCCGGGACAGGGGAAGAACACTGAAGCTTTCTTT. As protein: CAWCPGQGKNTEAFF.

This sequence joins TRBV5-6 and TRBJ1-4, with D perhaps TRBD1 (6 bases). Trimming took 5 bases from V and 0 from J, leaving 20 bases between them. Germline V gene sequence: CDR1 SGHDT, CDR2 YYEEEE. This CDR3 is 18 amino acids long. In DNA, the CDR3 is TGTGCCAGCAGTTCCTTGGCAGGGGAATATGCAACTAATGAAAAACTGTTTTTT. Translation gives CASSSLAGEYATNEKLFF.

This clone was counted between two and nine times. CDR3 in amino acids: CASSQESVQGLYEQYF. The CDR3 coding sequence is TGCGCCAGCAGCCAAGAATCTGTCCAGGGTCTCTACGAGCAGTACTTC. The V call is TRBV4-1, the J call TRBJ2-7; D is possibly TRBD1 (5 bases). Germline loops: CDR1 MGHRA, CDR2 YSYEKL. This CDR3 has 16 amino acids. V gave up 0 bases and J gave up 3 bases, with 15 bases separating them.

The DNA for the CDR3 is TGTGCCAGCAGCTCCACAGGGGTCGAGCAGTACTTC. Its translation: CASSSTGVEQYF. The chain uses TRBV6-1 and TRBJ2-7; 7 bases match TRBD1. The V and J ends lost 6 bases and 6 bases, in that order; junction bases with no gene match: 5. The CDR3 is 12 amino acids. Germline CDR1 MNHNS, CDR2 SASEGT.

In this sample, this clone turned up once. V is TRBV5-4 and J is TRBJ2-2; a weak D match, TRBD1 (6 bases). This CDR3 has 14 residues. Looked up from germline, CDR1 is SGHNT and CDR2 is YYREEE (reference sequence). Trimming shortened V by 1 base and J by 7 bases, and 11 bases separated the two germline ends. The CDR3 nucleotides read TGTGCCAGCAGCTTGCTAGGGGGTGTCGGGGAGCTGTTTTTT. Amino acid sequence: CASSLLGGVGELFF.

The CDR3 DNA reads TGTGCCAGCAGCTCTCTTCCGGACAGGGGTTACAATGAGCAGTTCTTC. Protein sequence: CASSSLPDRGYNEQFF. V is TRBV7-2 and J is TRBJ2-1, with 9 bases fitting TRBD1. CDR3 length: 16 residues. Trimming removed 4 bases from V and 4 bases from J; junction bases left unmatched: 8. Germline CDR1 and CDR2: SGHTA and FQGNSA.

The gene calls are TRBV7-6 and TRBJ2-1; D call uncertain. The V end lost 5 bases, the J end lost 7 bases, and 21 bases lay between the germline ends. Germline values: CDR1 SGHVS, CDR2 FNYEAQ. The CDR3 is 16 amino acids. CDR3 nucleotides: TGTGCCAGCAGCCGCCCCGATGGGCGTTCGCTGAATGAGCAGTTCTTC. It codes for CASSRPDGRSLNEQFF. The full variable domain, its missing parts supplied by reference TRBV7-6 and TRBJ2-1, is GAGVSQSPRYKVTKRGQDVALRCDPISGHVSLYWYRQALGQGPEFLTYFNYEAQQDKSGLPNDRFSAERPEGSISTLTIQRTEQRDSAMYRCASSRPDGRSLNEQFFGPGTRLTVL.